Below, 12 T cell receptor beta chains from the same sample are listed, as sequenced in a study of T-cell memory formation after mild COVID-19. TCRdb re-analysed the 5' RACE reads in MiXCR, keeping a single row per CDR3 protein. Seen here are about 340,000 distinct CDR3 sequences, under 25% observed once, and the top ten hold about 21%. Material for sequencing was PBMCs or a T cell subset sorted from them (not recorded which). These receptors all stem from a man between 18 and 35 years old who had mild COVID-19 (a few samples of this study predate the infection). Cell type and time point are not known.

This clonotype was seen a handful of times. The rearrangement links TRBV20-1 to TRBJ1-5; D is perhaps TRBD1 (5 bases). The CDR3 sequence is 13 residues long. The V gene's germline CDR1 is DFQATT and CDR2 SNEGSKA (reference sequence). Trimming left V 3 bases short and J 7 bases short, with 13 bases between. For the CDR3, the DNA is TGCAGTGCTAGTGTTCGCCGGGGGCAGCCCCAGCATTTT. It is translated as CSASVRRGQPQHF.

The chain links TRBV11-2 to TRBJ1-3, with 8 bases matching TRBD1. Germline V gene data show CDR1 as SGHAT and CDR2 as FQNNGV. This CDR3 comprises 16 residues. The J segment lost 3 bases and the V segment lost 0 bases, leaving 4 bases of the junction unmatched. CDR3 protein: CASSLDPTGVGNTIYF. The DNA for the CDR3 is TGTGCCAGCAGCTTAGACCCGACAGGGGTTGGAAACACCATATATTTT.

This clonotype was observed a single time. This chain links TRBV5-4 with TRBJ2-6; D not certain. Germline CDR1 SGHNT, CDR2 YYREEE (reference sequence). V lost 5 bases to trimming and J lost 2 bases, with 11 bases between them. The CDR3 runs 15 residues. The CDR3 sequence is CASSRLPPGANVLTF. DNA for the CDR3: TGTGCCAGCAGTCGGTTGCCCCCTGGGGCCAACGTCCTGACTTTC.

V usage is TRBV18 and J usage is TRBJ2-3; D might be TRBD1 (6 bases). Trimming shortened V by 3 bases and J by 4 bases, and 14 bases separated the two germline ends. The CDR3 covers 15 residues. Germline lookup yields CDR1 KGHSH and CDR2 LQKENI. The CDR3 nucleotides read TGTGCCAGCTCACCGCTACAGGGCGGCCCAGATACGCAGTATTTT. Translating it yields CASSPLQGGPDTQYF.

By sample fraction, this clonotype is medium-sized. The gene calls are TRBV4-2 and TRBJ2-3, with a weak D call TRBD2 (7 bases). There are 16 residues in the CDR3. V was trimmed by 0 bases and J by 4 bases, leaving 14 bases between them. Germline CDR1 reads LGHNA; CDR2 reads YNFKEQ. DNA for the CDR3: TGTGCCAGCAGCCAAGAGGGCGGGGGCCTTCCAGATACGCAGTATTTT. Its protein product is CASSQEGGGLPDTQYF.

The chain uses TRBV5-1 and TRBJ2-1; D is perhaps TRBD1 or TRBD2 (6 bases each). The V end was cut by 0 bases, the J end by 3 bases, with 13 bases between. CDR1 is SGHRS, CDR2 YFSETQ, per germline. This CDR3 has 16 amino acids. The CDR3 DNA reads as TGCGCCAGCAGCTTGGAGCAAGGGGGGAGCTACAATGAGCAGTTCTTC. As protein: CASSLEQGGSYNEQFF.

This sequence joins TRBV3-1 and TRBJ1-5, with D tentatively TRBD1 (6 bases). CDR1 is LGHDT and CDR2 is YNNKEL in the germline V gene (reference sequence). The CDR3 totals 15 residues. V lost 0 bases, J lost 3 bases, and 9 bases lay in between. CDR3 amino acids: CASSQDTGPNQPQHF. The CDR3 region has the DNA TGTGCCAGCAGCCAAGATACAGGGCCCAATCAGCCCCAGCATTTT.

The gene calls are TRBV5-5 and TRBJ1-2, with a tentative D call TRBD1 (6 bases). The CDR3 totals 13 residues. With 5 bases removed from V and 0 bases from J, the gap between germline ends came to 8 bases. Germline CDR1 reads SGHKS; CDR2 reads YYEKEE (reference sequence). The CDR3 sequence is CASRWTANYGYTF. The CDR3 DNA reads TGTGCCAGCAGGTGGACAGCTAACTATGGCTACACCTTC.

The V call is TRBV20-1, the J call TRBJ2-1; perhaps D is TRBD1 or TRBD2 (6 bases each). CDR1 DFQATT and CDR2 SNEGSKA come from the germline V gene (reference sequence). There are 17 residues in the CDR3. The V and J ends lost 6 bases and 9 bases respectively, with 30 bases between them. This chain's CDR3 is CSADLARLRGAVGEQFF. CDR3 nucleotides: TGCAGTGCGGATCTAGCGAGGCTAAGGGGGGCCGTGGGTGAGCAGTTCTTC.

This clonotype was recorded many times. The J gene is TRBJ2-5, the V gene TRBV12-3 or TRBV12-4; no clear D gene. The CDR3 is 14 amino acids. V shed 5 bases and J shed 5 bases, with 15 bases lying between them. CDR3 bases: TGTGCCAGCAGTCCCTTTCAAATTGGGGAGACCCAGTACTTC. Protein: CASSPFQIGETQYF.

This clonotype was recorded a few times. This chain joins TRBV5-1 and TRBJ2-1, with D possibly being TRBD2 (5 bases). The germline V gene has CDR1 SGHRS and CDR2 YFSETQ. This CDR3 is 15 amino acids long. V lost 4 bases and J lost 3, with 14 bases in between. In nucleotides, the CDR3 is TGCGCCAGCAGCGTACAGCCGGGGAACTACAATGAGCAGTTCTTC. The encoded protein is CASSVQPGNYNEQFF.

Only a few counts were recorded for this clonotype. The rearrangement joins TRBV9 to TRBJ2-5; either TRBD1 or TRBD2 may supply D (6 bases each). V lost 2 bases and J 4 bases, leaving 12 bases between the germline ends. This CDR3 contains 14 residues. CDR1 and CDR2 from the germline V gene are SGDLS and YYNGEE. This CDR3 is CASSVRGAGETQYF. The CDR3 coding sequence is TGTGCCAGCAGCGTGAGGGGGGCAGGAGAGACCCAGTACTTC.